This T cell receptor (beta chain) was found in a study of shared clonotypes between healthy human individuals. Only a few counts were recorded for this clone. A much larger clone lies a single base off, so this may be a read error. Germline CDR1 MRHNA, CDR2 SNTAGT. The CDR3 consists of 13 residues. Deletions cut 4 bases from V and 1 base from J, with 6 bases between. The data were produced by immunoSEQ multiplex PCR, yet TCRdb's version contains in-frame clones alone and is incomplete. This table holds about 79,000 clones, 62% found once. This clonotype was obtained from a man between 25 and 39 years old in good health. The V call is TRBV6-4, the J call TRBJ2-3; D possibly corresponds to TRBD2 (6 bases). The specimen sequenced was memory CD8+ T cells sorted from blood. Regarding subset: CD45RO+ cells pooled with CCR7-negative TemRA cells. Written as DNA, the CDR3 is TGTGCCAGCAGTGCGGGAGGCACAGATACGCAGTATTTT. It translates to CASSAGGTDTQYF.